This note documents a single T cell receptor beta chain sequence. Its specific antigen is unknown. No base-level quality is on record; no much larger clone is a single base apart. Germline trimming: 4 bases from V, 3 bases from J; junction bases outside gene matches: 10. Looking up the germline V gene yields CDR1 SGDLS and CDR2 YYNGEE. The CDR3 runs 16 residues from the cysteine to the phenylalanine. Left in the record is the CDR3 DNA by itself, 48 bases read in frame from the first base. These data originate in a study of control samples from healthy donors and cancer patients (dated by TCRdb to about 2020). The method behind the library was the immunoSEQ multiplex PCR assay. TCRdb's version of the immuneACCESS table is confined to in-frame rearrangements and falls short of the full clone set. An unresolved V gene accounts for under half of the shortfall where checked; the remainder is of unknown origin. The table for this sample lists roughly 120,000 clones; just over 90% of them were counted only once. Together, the top ten hold 1.5% to 2% of the sample.

This clonotype was sampled from a middle-aged man with head and neck cancer. Sequenced: PBMCs. This receptor chain uses TRBV9 and TRBJ2-3; TRBD2 agrees with 8 junctional bases. CDR3 reads: CASSPTSGGRTDTQYF. Read as DNA, the sequence is TGTGCCAGCAGCCCGACCTCGGGGGGGCGGACAGATACGCAGTATTTT.